The 10 T cell receptor beta chains below all came from one sample that was sequenced in a study of cytomegalovirus exposure and HLA in healthy donors. PCR amplification relied on 60 Vbeta primers (plus 13 Jbeta primers). The repertoire was sequenced with immunoSEQ multiplex PCR; TCRdb's copy has only in-frame clones and lacks some. This repertoire shows approximately 110,000 clones, roughly three quarters found once; its top ten account for under 1.5%. The sample comprised PBMCs. All receptors come from a man between 40 and 49 years old in good health and CMV-seronegative.

The rearrangement joins TRBV10-2 to TRBJ2-7; 7 bases are shared with TRBD1. V was clipped by 3 bases and J by 2 bases; unmatched bases: 1. The V gene's germline CDR1 is WSHSY and CDR2 SAAADI. The CDR3 contains 13 residues. Here the CDR3 reads CASSEGGPYEQYF. The CDR3 coding sequence is TGCGCCAGCAGTGAAGGGGGCCCCTACGAGCAGTACTTC.

The V gene is TRBV7-8, the J gene TRBJ1-5, with TRBD1 matching 8 bases. V was pared by 5 bases and J by 5 bases, with 2 bases of the junction left unmatched. There are 13 residues in the CDR3. In germline, CDR1 is SGHVS, CDR2 FQNEAQ. In nucleotides, the CDR3 is TGTGCCAGCAGCCCGGACAGGGATCAGCCCCAGCATTTT. Translated: CASSPDRDQPQHF.

The chain uses TRBV10-3 and TRBJ1-1; TRBD1 matches at 7 bases. The V gene's germline CDR1 is ENHRY and CDR2 SYGVKD. CDR3 length: 15 residues. V lost 3 bases to trimming and J lost 2 bases; unmatched junction nucleotides: 6. The CDR3 sequence: CAISDFQGGNTEAFF. In DNA form, the CDR3 reads TGTGCCATCAGTGACTTTCAGGGGGGAAACACTGAAGCTTTCTTT.

The gene calls are TRBV5-5 and TRBJ1-4; perhaps TRBD1 as D (5 bases). CDR1 and CDR2 (germline): SGHKS, YYEKEE (reference sequence). V gave up 7 bases and J gave up 4 bases, with 23 bases separating them. The CDR3 runs to 17 residues. The CDR3 loop is CASVAHLGGTGNEKLFF. Written as DNA, the CDR3 is TGTGCCAGCGTCGCTCACCTGGGGGGAACGGGTAATGAAAAACTGTTTTTT.

This clone was seen a single time. This rearrangement joins TRBV30 to TRBJ1-1; D gene unclear. Germline-derived CDR1 and CDR2 are GTSNPN and SVGIG (reference sequence). Trimming removed 3 bases at V and 3 bases at J, with 8 bases between. The CDR3 spans 12 residues. CDR3 in amino acids: CAWRRGYTEAFF. As DNA, the CDR3 is TGTGCCTGGAGGAGAGGTTACACTGAAGCTTTCTTT.

CDR3 DNA: TGTGCCAGCAGTGAATCGGGGGGGCGCAGGACCCAGTACTTC. It is translated as CASSESGGRRTQYF. The chain employs TRBV25-1 and TRBJ2-5, with 8 bases aligning to TRBD2. The CDR3 loop spans 14 amino acids. Germline CDR1 MGHDK, CDR2 SYGVNS. The V and J ends lost 1 base and 7 bases, in that order; junction bases with no gene match: 5.

The chain is built from TRBV6-1 and TRBJ1-1; D remains unclear. The CDR3 has 14 amino acids. CDR1 is MNHNS, CDR2 SASEGT, per germline. V was trimmed by 4 bases and J by 0 bases, leaving 9 bases between them. CDR3 amino acids: CASSGSLMNTEAFF. CDR3 nucleotides: TGTGCCAGCAGTGGGAGCTTGATGAACACTGAAGCTTTCTTT.

Only a few counts were recorded for this clone. This sequence joins TRBV19 and TRBJ1-6, with a weak D call TRBD1 (5 bases). CDR3 length: 11 amino acids. V was pared by 6 bases and J by 11 bases, with 8 bases between. Germline loops: CDR1 LNHDA, CDR2 SQIVND (reference sequence). The CDR3 DNA reads TGTGCCAGTAGGGGGGGGGCACCCCTCCACTTT. Residues: CASRGGAPLHF.

The rearrangement links TRBV14 to TRBJ2-7; D is undetermined. There are 16 residues in the CDR3. Between the trimmed V and J ends, which lost 0 bases and 1 base, there was a span of 13 bases. CDR1 and CDR2 from the germline V gene are SGHDN and FVKESK. The CDR3 region has the DNA TGTGCCAGCAGCCAAGATCCTGGGTGGCGGTCCTACGAGCAGTACTTC. Encoded protein: CASSQDPGWRSYEQYF.

The chain recombines TRBV7-9 with TRBJ1-1; 8 nucleotides match TRBD1. The germline gives CDR1 SEHNR, CDR2 FQNEAQ (reference sequence). The CDR3 runs 13 residues. The trim removed 6 bases at V and 8 bases at J, leaving 8 bases unmatched. The CDR3 DNA is TGTGCCAGCAGATCTGGCAGGGGGCCCGAAGCTTTCTTT. Residues: CASRSGRGPEAFF. Full variable domain (remainder filled in from reference TRBV7-9 and TRBJ1-1): DTGVSQNPRHKITKRGQNVTFRCDPISEHNRLYWYRQTLGQGPEFLTYFQNEAQLEKSRLLSDRFSAERPKGSFSTLEIQRTEQGDSAMYLCASRSGRGPEAFFGQGTRLTVV.